Listed here are 30 T cell receptor beta chains from one sample, sequenced in a study of blood T cell repertoires in COVID-19. Generated by immunoSEQ multiplex PCR, the TCRdb table keeps only in-frame clones and is missing some. In the table there are approximately 97,000 clones, about 87% of which are singletons. Sequenced input: peripheral blood. Receptors originate from a human donor in a cohort sampled during active COVID-19.

This clone appeared a single time. The rearrangement uses TRBV10-3 and TRBJ2-6, with 7 bases matching TRBD1. With 7 bases clipped from V and 0 bases from J, the junction kept 9 bases outside the gene matches. Germline V gene sequence: CDR1 ENHRY, CDR2 SYGVKD. CDR3 length equals 17 residues. The CDR3 here is CAITPTGPNSGANVLTF. The CDR3 DNA is TGTGCCATCACCCCGACAGGGCCTAACTCTGGGGCCAACGTCCTGACTTTC.

This clone was counted only a few times. The chain recombines TRBV7-3 with TRBJ2-2; no clear D gene. The CDR3 totals 14 residues. V gave up 1 base and J gave up 3 bases, with 6 bases separating them. Germline V gives CDR1 SGHTA, CDR2 FQGTGA. The CDR3 spells CASSLIGDTGELFF. The CDR3 DNA reads as TGTGCCAGCAGCTTAATCGGTGACACCGGGGAGCTGTTTTTT.

The chain's CDR3 is CASRAGSGRVGTDTQYF. The DNA for the CDR3 is TGTGCCAGCAGAGCGGGTAGCGGGAGGGTGGGCACAGATACGCAGTATTTT. This sequence joins TRBV27 and TRBJ2-3; 11 positions match TRBD2. V lost 6 bases to trimming and J lost 1 base; unmatched junction nucleotides: 9. The germline gives CDR1 MNHEY, CDR2 SMNVEV (reference sequence). The CDR3 consists of 17 residues.

The gene calls are TRBV7-3 and TRBJ2-3; TRBD2 aligns across 12 bases. V was clipped by 7 bases and J by 1 base; unmatched bases: 6. This CDR3 has 16 amino acids. CDR1 and CDR2 from the germline V gene are SGHTA and FQGTGA. The CDR3 protein is CASTRLAGAGTDTQYF. The CDR3 DNA sequence: TGTGCCAGCACCCGACTAGCGGGGGCGGGCACAGATACGCAGTATTTT. Looking up the rest from reference TRBV7-3 and TRBJ2-3 gives the full variable domain: GAGVSQTPSNKVTEKGKYVELRCDPISGHTALYWYRQSLGQGPEFLIYFQGTGAADDSGLPNDRFFAVRPEGSVSTLKIQRTERGDSAVYLCASTRLAGAGTDTQYFGPGTRLTVL.

This chain joins TRBV28 and TRBJ1-3, with TRBD1 identical over 7 bases. The CDR3 extends over 16 amino acids. Germline trimming cut 5 bases from V and 0 bases from J; bases unmatched to any gene: 7. The germline V gene has CDR1 MDHEN and CDR2 SYDVKM. The CDR3 protein is CASSPPGQRSGNTIYF. The DNA of the CDR3 is TGTGCCAGCAGTCCGCCGGGACAGCGCTCTGGAAACACCATATATTTT.

J is TRBJ2-7 and V is TRBV28, with 8 bases identical to TRBD2. Germline V gene data show CDR1 as MDHEN and CDR2 as SYDVKM. The CDR3 contains 14 residues. The CDR3 sequence: CATERERMTYEQYF. The DNA for the CDR3 is TGTGCAACAGAGCGGGAGCGCATGACCTACGAGCAGTACTTC.

The genes are TRBV19 and TRBJ1-4; possible D gene TRBD1, 5 bases. Trimming took off 5 bases at V and 4 bases at J, with 14 bases between the two ends. This CDR3 is built from 15 residues. CDR1 and CDR2 from the germline V gene are LNHDA and SQIVND (reference sequence). CDR3 nucleotide sequence: TGTGCCAGTAGTTCCCAGGGAGGAGGTAATGAAAAACTGTTTTTT. Amino acids: CASSSQGGGNEKLFF.

The chain joins TRBV19 to TRBJ1-5; TRBD1 matches at 7 bases. The trim removed 5 bases at V and 5 bases at J, leaving 15 bases unmatched. This CDR3 has 17 amino acids. Germline lookup yields CDR1 LNHDA and CDR2 SQIVND (reference sequence). Here the CDR3 reads CASSPQRRQGTYQPQHF. In DNA form, the CDR3 reads TGTGCCAGTAGTCCACAAAGAAGACAGGGTACGTATCAGCCCCAGCATTTT.

The chain recombines TRBV4-2 with TRBJ2-3; 7 bases are shared with TRBD2. CDR3 length equals 16 residues. The V segment lost 4 bases and the J segment 0 bases; nucleotides outside the gene matches: 7. Germline values: CDR1 LGHNA, CDR2 YNFKEQ. The CDR3 DNA sequence: TGTGCCAGCAGCCCTTCCGGGACTACGAGCACAGATACGCAGTATTTT. This translates into CASSPSGTTSTDTQYF.

The chain couples TRBV13 to TRBJ1-2, with 7 bases that match TRBD1. This CDR3 is built from 15 residues. Trimming took 4 bases from V and 8 from J; bases not matched to a gene: 13. Germline-derived CDR1 and CDR2 are PRHDT and FYEKMQ (reference sequence). The CDR3 nucleotides read TGTGCCAGCAGCTCGTACCGGGATCAGGGGGACGGCTACACCTTC. This gives the protein CASSSYRDQGDGYTF.

This chain joins TRBV5-1 and TRBJ1-3; a possible D gene is TRBD1 (5 bases). From germline, CDR1 is SGHRS and CDR2 YFSETQ. The CDR3 runs to 13 residues. V was cut by 3 bases and J by 4 bases, with 8 bases left in between. CDR3 loop: CASSWTSGNTIYF. CDR3 nucleotide sequence: TGCGCCAGCAGCTGGACATCCGGAAACACCATATATTTT.

This clone was counted only a few times. The gene calls are TRBV12-3 or TRBV12-4 and TRBJ1-2, with D unresolved. This CDR3 is built from 13 residues. Trimming pared 2 bases from V and 5 bases from J, leaving 9 bases between. The CDR3 reads CASSLMRVYGYTF. CDR3 coding DNA: TGTGCCAGCAGTTTAATGCGGGTTTATGGCTACACCTTC.

The chain combines TRBV7-9 with TRBJ2-7; 7 positions match TRBD1. Trimming took 5 bases from V and 2 from J; bases not matched to a gene: 9. The CDR3 runs 15 residues. Per germline, CDR1 SEHNR and CDR2 FQNEAQ (reference sequence). The CDR3 loop is CASSPNPGGPYEQYF. The CDR3 region has the DNA TGTGCCAGCAGCCCTAATCCAGGGGGTCCCTACGAGCAGTACTTC.

The count of this clone is one. The gene calls are TRBV7-9 and TRBJ2-3, with TRBD2 matching over 7 bases. V shed 4 bases and J 4 bases; nucleotides not matched to a gene: 5. The CDR3 totals 14 residues. Germline CDR1 and CDR2: SEHNR and FQNEAQ (reference sequence). CDR3 in DNA: TGTGCCAGCAGCTCCTGGCGGGGGTCAGATACGCAGTATTTT. The encoded protein is CASSSWRGSDTQYF.

V is TRBV29-1 and J is TRBJ2-7; possibly TRBD1 for D (6 bases). Germline CDR1 SQVTM, CDR2 ANQGSEA. V was trimmed by 7 bases and J by 1 base, leaving 17 bases between them. CDR3 length: 14 residues. The CDR3 DNA reads TGCAGCGCACGAGCACAGGGCACGTCCTACGAGCAGTACTTC. Its translation: CSARAQGTSYEQYF.

The V and J genes are TRBV7-3 and TRBJ1-1; D gene unclear. Germline loops: CDR1 SGHTA, CDR2 FQGTGA. The CDR3 sequence is 15 residues long. Trimming took off 2 bases at V and 1 base at J, with 11 bases between the two ends. CDR3 sequence reads: CASSLSGTENTEAFF. CDR3 DNA: TGTGCCAGCAGCTTATCCGGTACAGAGAACACTGAAGCTTTCTTT.

The V gene is TRBV5-1, the J gene TRBJ2-1; 9 nucleotides match TRBD1. After removal of 2 bases from V and 4 bases from J, the junction contained 7 bases not matched to a gene. In germline, CDR1 is SGHRS, CDR2 YFSETQ. The CDR3 is made up of 16 amino acids. DNA for the CDR3: TGCGCCAGCAGCTTAGCCGGGACAGGGCCGTACAATGAGCAGTTCTTC. Its protein product is CASSLAGTGPYNEQFF.

The chain couples TRBV15 to TRBJ1-6; D possibly corresponds to TRBD1 (5 bases). This CDR3 is 17 amino acids long. Germline values: CDR1 LNHNV, CDR2 YYDKDF (reference sequence). Trimming took off 1 base at V and 7 bases at J, with 17 bases between the two ends. The CDR3 sequence: CATSRVLGGYTNSPLHF. The CDR3 bases are TGTGCCACCAGCAGAGTACTGGGGGGTTATACGAATTCACCCCTCCACTTT. Variable domain in full (rest from reference TRBV15 and TRBJ1-6): DAMVIQNPRYQVTQFGKPVTLSCSQTLNHNVMYWYQQKSSQAPKLLFHYYDKDFNNEADTPDNFQSRRPNTSFCFLDIRSPGLGDTAMYLCATSRVLGGYTNSPLHFGNGTRLTVT.

The chain employs TRBV28 and TRBJ2-7; 11 positions match TRBD2. Germline V gene sequence: CDR1 MDHEN, CDR2 SYDVKM. Losses at the gene ends were 8 bases for V and 0 bases for J; bases not matched to a gene: 9. CDR3 size: 16 residues. CDR3 residues: CASSAASGGYSYEQYF. In DNA, the CDR3 is TGTGCCAGCTCCGCGGCTAGCGGGGGGTACTCCTACGAGCAGTACTTC.

This clone was seen once. The V gene is TRBV14, the J gene TRBJ2-3, with D tentatively TRBD1 (6 bases). The CDR3 runs to 14 residues. Per germline, CDR1 SGHDN and CDR2 FVKESK. Trimming removed 3 bases at V and 6 bases at J, with 13 bases between. The CDR3 reads CASSQAQGFDTQYF. The CDR3 bases are TGTGCCAGCAGCCAGGCTCAGGGGTTTGATACGCAGTATTTT.

V and J are TRBV3-1 (or the pseudogene TRBV3-2) and TRBJ2-1, with 7 bases aligning to TRBD2. Looked up from germline, CDR1 is LGHDT and CDR2 is YNNKEL (reference sequence). There are 15 residues in the CDR3. Germline trimming cut 3 bases from V and 3 bases from J; bases unmatched to any gene: 5. This CDR3 is CASSQAGAVYNEQFF. DNA for the CDR3: TGTGCCAGCAGCCAGGCGGGAGCCGTCTACAATGAGCAGTTCTTC.

V usage is TRBV5-1 and J usage is TRBJ1-2; 7 nucleotides line up with TRBD1. Per germline, CDR1 SGHRS and CDR2 YFSETQ. CDR3 length: 13 amino acids. Trimming took 5 bases from V and 2 from J; bases not matched to a gene: 3. CDR3 sequence reads: CASRTGQNYGYTF. Written as DNA, the CDR3 is TGCGCCAGCAGGACGGGACAGAACTATGGCTACACCTTC.

V usage is TRBV6-4 and J usage is TRBJ2-2; D gene ambiguous. The CDR3 runs to 13 residues. V dropped 5 bases and J dropped 4 bases, with 8 bases sitting between them. Germline values: CDR1 MRHNA, CDR2 SNTAGT. CDR3 sequence: CASSLMPTGELFF. Here the CDR3 DNA reads TGTGCCAGCAGTCTAATGCCCACCGGGGAGCTGTTTTTT.

This chain links TRBV4-2 with TRBJ2-7, with 7 bases matching TRBD2. V was clipped by 0 bases and J by 3 bases; unmatched bases: 8. In germline, CDR1 is LGHNA, CDR2 YNFKEQ. The CDR3 is 16 amino acids. This chain's CDR3 is CASSQEFREDLYEQYF. The CDR3 DNA reads as TGTGCCAGCAGCCAAGAGTTCCGGGAGGATCTCTACGAGCAGTACTTC.

V and J are TRBV5-4 and TRBJ2-7; perhaps TRBD2 as D (5 bases). Trimming shortened V by 1 base and J by 0 bases, and 8 bases separated the two germline ends. In germline, CDR1 is SGHNT, CDR2 YYREEE (reference sequence). The CDR3 runs 14 residues. The CDR3 nucleotides read TGTGCCAGCAGCTTGAGAGCGGACTCCTACGAGCAGTACTTC. Its protein product is CASSLRADSYEQYF.

V and J are TRBV5-8 and TRBJ2-1; 8 bases align to TRBD1. The CDR3 totals 13 residues. Germline CDR1 and CDR2: SGHTS and YDEGEE. Trimming cost V 4 bases and J 9 bases; bases outside gene matches: 6. CDR3 region: CASSRGQGSEQFF. For the CDR3, the DNA is TGTGCCAGCAGCCGAGGACAGGGAAGTGAGCAGTTCTTC.

This chain uses TRBV7-2 with TRBJ2-7; D might be TRBD2 (5 bases). Germline V gene lookup returns CDR1 SGHTA and CDR2 FQGNSA. V gave up 5 bases and J gave up 7 bases, with 15 bases separating them. The CDR3 extends over 13 amino acids. The DNA for the CDR3 is TGTGCCAGCAGCCTCGCCTTACCGGGGGAGCAGTACTTC. Translation gives CASSLALPGEQYF.

The chain carries TRBV13 and TRBJ1-2; 9 bases agree with TRBD1. In germline, CDR1 is PRHDT, CDR2 FYEKMQ (reference sequence). The CDR3 has 15 residues. V dropped 4 bases and J dropped 8; count of bases not matched to a gene: 11. The CDR3 DNA follows: TGTGCCAGCAGCTCCTCCCCGGGGACAGGGTGGGGCTACACCTTC. It is translated as CASSSSPGTGWGYTF.

The V call is TRBV7-9, the J call TRBJ2-1, with a possible D match to TRBD2 (5 bases). Trimming shortened V by 4 bases and J by 4 bases, and 17 bases separated the two germline ends. This CDR3 region has 16 residues. The germline V gene has CDR1 SEHNR and CDR2 FQNEAQ (reference sequence). CDR3 region: CASSYTDLRGYNEQFF. The CDR3 DNA follows: TGTGCCAGCAGCTACACGGACCTTCGAGGGTACAATGAGCAGTTCTTC.

This rearrangement joins TRBV5-6 to TRBJ2-7; TRBD2 might be the D (5 bases). The CDR3 loop spans 15 amino acids. The germline gives CDR1 SGHDT, CDR2 YYEEEE. Trimming took off 4 bases at V and 3 bases at J, with 17 bases between the two ends. This CDR3 is CASSPGFSAGYEQYF. CDR3 DNA: TGTGCCAGCAGCCCTGGCTTCTCCGCGGGCTACGAGCAGTACTTC. Complete variable domain (other parts from reference TRBV5-6 and TRBJ2-7): DAGVTQSPTHLIKTRGQQVTLRCSPKSGHDTVSWYQQALGQGPQFIFQYYEEEERQRGNFPDRFSGHQFPNYSSELNVNALLLGDSALYLCASSPGFSAGYEQYFGPGTRLTVT.